This passage covers 10 T cell receptor beta chains from one sample sequenced in a study of cytomegalovirus exposure and HLA in healthy donors (dated by TCRdb to about 2017). Library prep was done by the immunoSEQ multiplex PCR assay. A mixture of 60 forward primers for TCR Vbeta segments and 13 reverse primers for TCR Jbeta segments was used in the multiplex PCR. TCRdb mirrors the immuneACCESS table, restricted to in-frame sequences. Some clones are absent from its copies; in checked studies, under half trace to an unresolved V gene, and the reason for the others is unknown. The sample profile shows some 70,000 clones; approximately 80% of them were found once. The leading ten clones occupy 7.5% to 9% of the sample. The sequenced sample was PBMCs. Every receptor here comes from a man younger than 30 in good health and CMV-seropositive.

The chain couples TRBV5-3 to TRBJ2-7; D uncertain. TRBV5-3 is filed as an ORF, its function uncertain. V was cut by 4 bases and J by 5 bases, with 4 bases left in between. The CDR3 loop spans 10 amino acids. The CDR3 DNA reads as TGTGCCAGAAGCCCCGACGAGCAGTACTTC. Its protein is CARSPDEQYF.

In its sample, this clone was seen a few times. The rearrangement uses TRBV15 and TRBJ2-1; 11 bases match TRBD2. Per germline, CDR1 LNHNV and CDR2 YYDKDF (reference sequence). The CDR3 covers 15 residues. The ends lost 4 bases at V and 8 bases at J; junction bases unmatched: 7. The CDR3 reads CATSTTSGSLDEQFF. The CDR3 coding sequence is TGTGCCACCAGCACAACTAGCGGGAGTCTCGATGAGCAGTTCTTC.

This clone was seen once. The V and J genes are TRBV11-3 and TRBJ2-3, with D uncertain. CDR3 length: 15 amino acids. V lost 5 bases and J lost 0, with 12 bases in between. From germline, CDR1 is SGHNT and CDR2 YENEEA. This chain's CDR3 is CASSLYPMSTDTQYF. DNA of the CDR3: TGTGCCAGCAGCCTCTATCCAATGAGCACAGATACGCAGTATTTT.

This sequence joins TRBV4-1 and TRBJ2-1; D is ambiguous. This CDR3 comprises 17 residues. V lost 1 base, J lost 2 bases, and 15 bases lay in between. The germline gives CDR1 MGHRA, CDR2 YSYEKL. In DNA, the CDR3 is TGCGCCAGCAGCCAAGGAACAACGAGGCTCCCCTACAATGAGCAGTTCTTC. It is translated as CASSQGTTRLPYNEQFF.

This chain connects TRBV9 to TRBJ2-7; D might be TRBD1 (6 bases). Between the trimmed V and J ends, which lost 5 bases and 0 bases, there was a span of 15 bases. Germline lookup yields CDR1 SGDLS and CDR2 YYNGEE. There are 15 residues in the CDR3. The CDR3: CASSYGTHISYEQYF. CDR3 coding DNA: TGTGCCAGCAGTTACGGGACACACATCTCCTACGAGCAGTACTTC.

The gene calls are TRBV19 and TRBJ2-5, with D possibly TRBD2 on 6 matching bases. The V end was cut by 6 bases, the J end by 5 bases, with 13 bases between. Looked up from germline, CDR1 is LNHDA and CDR2 is SQIVND (reference sequence). CDR3 size: 13 residues. CDR3 sequence reads: CASSKTRLETQYF. The CDR3 nucleotides are TGTGCCAGTAGCAAGACTAGATTGGAGACCCAGTACTTC.

This chain links TRBV6-5 with TRBJ1-5, with D maybe TRBD1 (6 bases). Germline V CDR1 and CDR2: MNHEY, SVGAGI. The V end lost 9 bases, the J end lost 2 bases, and 14 bases lay between the germline ends. This CDR3 has 14 residues. The CDR3 region has the DNA TGTGCCAGTACAGGGAGCGTGGGCAATCAGCCCCAGCATTTT. This codes for CASTGSVGNQPQHF.

This clone was recorded once. This rearrangement joins TRBV6-1 to TRBJ2-2; 7 positions match TRBD2. Germline CDR1 and CDR2: MNHNS and SASEGT. V was pared by 2 bases and J by 4 bases, with 4 bases of the junction left unmatched. This CDR3 region has 15 residues. The CDR3 DNA reads TGTGCCAGCAGTGAAATTGGGGGGGTCACCGGGGAGCTGTTTTTT. Encoded protein: CASSEIGGVTGELFF.

The chain couples TRBV5-4 to TRBJ2-1; D may be TRBD2 (6 bases). The V end was cut by 6 bases, the J end by 10 bases, with 20 bases between. Germline assignment: CDR1 SGHNT and CDR2 YYREEE (reference sequence). The CDR3 sequence is 14 residues long. The CDR3 loop is CASTYPGKAGEQFF. CDR3 DNA: TGTGCCAGCACCTACCCCGGCAAGGCGGGGGAGCAGTTCTTC.

This rearrangement joins TRBV30 to TRBJ2-5; unclear D gene. Trimming stripped 2 bases from V and 0 bases from J, with 4 bases between. Per germline, CDR1 GTSNPN and CDR2 SVGIG (reference sequence). The CDR3 is 12 residues long. The CDR3 DNA sequence: TGTGCCTGGAGTCAGTACCAAGAGACCCAGTACTTC. Protein sequence: CAWSQYQETQYF. The whole variable domain, remainder taken from reference TRBV30 and TRBJ2-5, is SQTIHQWPATLVQPVGSPLSLECTVEGTSNPNLYWYRQAAGRGLQLLFYSVGIGQISSEVPQNLSASRPQDRQFILSSKKLLLSDSGFYLCAWSQYQETQYFGPGTRLLVL.